This T cell receptor (beta chain) was found in a study of neurological immune-mediated disorders. The CDR3 extends over 15 amino acids. CDR1 is SGDLS and CDR2 is YYNGEE in the germline V gene. Time point here: longitudinal time-point 1 (baseline). PBMCs stored at -80 C, numbering 2 million, were the origin of the unsorted libraries. Synthesis of cDNA was performed by 5'RACE using 10-nucleotide random UMIs. TCRdb processed the 5' RACE reads anew with MiXCR; each CDR3 protein has one entry. The repertoire holds tens of thousands of distinct CDR3 sequences, approximately 11% seen once, with 6.5% to 8% in the top ten. General study points: The most TCR clonal expansion was seen in HTLV-1-associated myelopathy, and the least was seen in multiple sclerosis, which fell below healthy controls. No CDR3 amino acid sequences recurred among expanded clones across subjects, suggesting private repertoires in all groups.

A note on this clonotype: Its cognate antigen is unknown. The junction and the germline gene differ at one end; a read error may be behind it.

The receptor was isolated from a male donor with HTLV-1-associated myelopathy (HAM/TSP). Sequenced material: PBMCs. The V and J genes are TRBV9 and TRBJ1-6; D may be TRBD1 (5 bases). CDR3 coding DNA: TGTGCCAGCAGCGCCGGACATCTTTATATTTCACCCCTCGACTTT. It is translated as CASSAGHLYISPLDF.